Following are 3 T cell receptor beta chains from one sample sequenced in a study of cytomegalovirus exposure and HLA in healthy donors (dated by TCRdb to between 2016 and 2019). The library was generated by the immunoSEQ multiplex PCR assay. A mixture of 60 forward primers for TCR Vbeta segments and 13 reverse primers for TCR Jbeta segments was used in the multiplex PCR. The source is immuneACCESS, and TCRdb retained only in-frame sequences with V and J called. Part of the clones is not carried over; for the studies checked, unresolved V genes explain less than half of this, and the remainder is unexplained. The sample data list 90,000 or so clones, and 60% to 80% of these were observed just once. The ten largest account for roughly 6% of the sample. The sample taken for sequencing was PBMCs. These receptors came from a female donor in good health and CMV-seronegative.

This clone was observed a few times. The V gene is TRBV28, the J gene TRBJ2-5; D ambiguous. CDR1 is MDHEN and CDR2 is SYDVKM in the germline V gene. V was trimmed by 6 bases and J by 7 bases, leaving 9 bases between them. The CDR3 is 11 residues long. CDR3 in DNA: TGTGCCAGCAGCACAGTTGGGACCCAGTACTTC. Protein: CASSTVGTQYF.

The chain links TRBV7-9 to TRBJ1-4; D is possibly TRBD1 (6 bases). The CDR3 consists of 15 residues. V was pared by 4 bases and J by 6 bases, with 15 bases between. Germline V gene sequence: CDR1 SEHNR, CDR2 FQNEAQ (reference sequence). The CDR3 nucleotides are TGTGCCAGCAGCTCCGACAGGACCCTCGATGAAAAACTGTTTTTT. This encodes CASSSDRTLDEKLFF.

The chain recombines TRBV9 with TRBJ2-1, with TRBD2 matching 11 bases. The CDR3 spans 18 residues. The V gene end was trimmed by 0 bases and the J gene end by 5 bases; junction bases not matched to a gene: 10. Germline V gene lookup returns CDR1 SGDLS and CDR2 YYNGEE. The CDR3 reads CASSVGLAGKPGDNEQFF. The CDR3 DNA reads as TGTGCCAGCAGCGTAGGACTAGCGGGAAAACCCGGGGACAATGAGCAGTTCTTC.